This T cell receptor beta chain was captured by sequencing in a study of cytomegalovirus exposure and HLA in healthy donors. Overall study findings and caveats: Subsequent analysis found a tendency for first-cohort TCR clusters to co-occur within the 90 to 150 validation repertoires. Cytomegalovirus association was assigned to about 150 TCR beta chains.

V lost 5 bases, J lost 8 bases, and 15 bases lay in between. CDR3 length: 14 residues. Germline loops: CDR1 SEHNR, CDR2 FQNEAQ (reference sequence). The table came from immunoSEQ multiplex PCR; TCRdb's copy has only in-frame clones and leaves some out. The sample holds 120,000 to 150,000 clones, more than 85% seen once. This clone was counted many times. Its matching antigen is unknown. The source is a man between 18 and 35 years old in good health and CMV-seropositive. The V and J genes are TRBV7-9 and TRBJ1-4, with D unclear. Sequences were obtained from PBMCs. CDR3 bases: TGTGCCAGCAGCACTGACTTGGTTTGGGAAAAACTGTTTTTT. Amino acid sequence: CASSTDLVWEKLFF.